Each of the 12 T cell receptor beta chains below was sequenced from the same sample in a study of early stage breast cancer tumors. Produced via immunoSEQ multiplex PCR; TCRdb's table is partial and in-frame only. In the table there are 25,000 to 35,000 clones, 84% of which are singletons. The specimen sequenced was blood. These receptors were obtained from a person in their fifties with breast cancer.

The J gene is TRBJ2-3, the V gene TRBV2; D may correspond to TRBD1 or TRBD2 (5 bases each). The CDR3 is 13 amino acids. V was shortened by 1 base and J by 11 bases, with 13 bases between the two germline ends. From germline, CDR1 is SNHLY and CDR2 FYNNEI. The CDR3 sequence is CASSEGGSVRQYF. The DNA for the CDR3 is TGTGCCAGCAGTGAAGGGGGGTCCGTGAGGCAGTATTTT.

This rearrangement joins TRBV7-2 to TRBJ2-3; D is unresolved. The CDR3 is 13 amino acids. Germline lookup yields CDR1 SGHTA and CDR2 FQGNSA. Trimming cost V 3 bases and J 4 bases, with 8 bases left between them. This CDR3 is CASSFEAADTQYF. The CDR3 region has the DNA TGTGCCAGCAGCTTTGAGGCCGCAGATACGCAGTATTTT.

V gene TRBV5-1 combines with J gene TRBJ2-1, with D possibly matching TRBD2 (5 bases). The CDR3 is 15 residues long. The V end was cut by 0 bases, the J end by 4 bases, with 11 bases between. Germline lookup yields CDR1 SGHRS and CDR2 YFSETQ. The CDR3 DNA is TGCGCCAGCAGCTTGGGCATGACTACTTACAATGAGCAGTTCTTC. Protein product: CASSLGMTTYNEQFF.

This chain joins TRBV7-2 and TRBJ2-7; D may be TRBD2 (6 bases). The CDR3 is made up of 15 amino acids. The V gene's germline CDR1 is SGHTA and CDR2 FQGNSA. V lost 1 base, J lost 7 bases, and 17 bases lay in between. CDR3 DNA: TGTGCCAGCAGCTTAGGACTAGTTACCTTGGGTGAGCAGTACTTC. Translation: CASSLGLVTLGEQYF. Full variable domain (outside the CDR3, taken from reference TRBV7-2 and TRBJ2-7): GAGVSQSPSNKVTEKGKDVELRCDPISGHTALYWYRQSLGQGLEFLIYFQGNSAPDKSGLPSDRFSAERTGGSVSTLTIQRTQQEDSAVYLCASSLGLVTLGEQYFGPGTRLTVT.

This rearrangement joins TRBV29-1 to TRBJ2-5; 7 bases agree with TRBD1. V lost 3 bases, J lost 4 bases, and 11 bases stayed unmatched. CDR3 size: 15 residues. Germline assignment: CDR1 SQVTM and CDR2 ANQGSEA. CDR3 residues: CSVDPAGGTGETQYF. DNA for the CDR3: TGCAGCGTTGATCCGGCAGGGGGAACCGGAGAGACCCAGTACTTC.

The gene calls are TRBV4-3 and TRBJ1-4, with D perhaps TRBD1 (5 bases). Trimming took off 3 bases at V and 8 bases at J, with 10 bases between the two ends. CDR1 is LGHNA, CDR2 YSLEER, per germline. The CDR3 spans 13 residues. CDR3 sequence: CASSQGTQEKLFF. Written as DNA, the CDR3 is TGCGCCAGCAGCCAGGGGACTCAGGAAAAACTGTTTTTT.

The V and J genes are TRBV7-3 and TRBJ2-3, with D maybe TRBD2 (5 bases). Germline V gives CDR1 SGHTA, CDR2 FQGTGA. With 5 bases removed from V and 5 bases from J, the gap between germline ends came to 11 bases. The CDR3 runs to 13 residues. The DNA for the CDR3 is TGTGCCAGCAGCGCGGAGGTACGAGATACGCAGTATTTT. It translates to CASSAEVRDTQYF.

The V call is TRBV19, the J call TRBJ2-3; D remains unclear. V was pared by 6 bases and J by 5 bases, with 9 bases between. This CDR3 has 12 residues. The V gene's germline CDR1 is LNHDA and CDR2 SQIVND (reference sequence). CDR3 coding DNA: TGTGCCAGTAGCAAGGGTGGAGATACGCAGTATTTT. Encoded protein: CASSKGGDTQYF.

The J gene is TRBJ2-2, the V gene TRBV6-1; D gene uncertain. The length of the CDR3 is 13 residues. With 7 bases removed from V and 0 bases from J, the gap between germline ends came to 6 bases. CDR1 and CDR2 from the germline V gene are MNHNS and SASEGT. CDR3 in amino acids: CASTTSNTGELFF. The CDR3 bases are TGTGCCAGCACTACTTCGAACACCGGGGAGCTGTTTTTT.

The V gene is TRBV6-1, the J gene TRBJ2-7; TRBD1 might be the D (5 bases). Germline values: CDR1 MNHNS, CDR2 SASEGT. Deletions cut 6 bases from V and 3 bases from J, with 12 bases between. There are 13 residues in the CDR3. In nucleotides, the CDR3 is TGTGCCAGCAGAGTCTCAGGGCTCTACGAGCAGTACTTC. It yields the protein CASRVSGLYEQYF.

The chain combines TRBV6-6 with TRBJ1-1; maybe TRBD1 (5 bases). Germline assignment: CDR1 MNHNY and CDR2 SVGAGI (reference sequence). Trimming pared 2 bases from V and 6 bases from J, leaving 10 bases between. The CDR3 extends over 13 amino acids. CDR3 in DNA: TGTGCCAGCAGTTACAACCAGGGCCCTGAAGCTTTCTTT. It is translated as CASSYNQGPEAFF.

The chain recombines TRBV6-1 with TRBJ1-2, with D possibly being TRBD1 (5 bases). The germline CDR1 and CDR2 sequences are MNHNS and SASEGT. This CDR3 has 13 residues. V shed 8 bases and J shed 1 base, with 11 bases lying between them. The CDR3 DNA follows: TGTGCCAGCGCAGACAGTGTTAACTATGGCTACACCTTC. Translating it yields CASADSVNYGYTF.